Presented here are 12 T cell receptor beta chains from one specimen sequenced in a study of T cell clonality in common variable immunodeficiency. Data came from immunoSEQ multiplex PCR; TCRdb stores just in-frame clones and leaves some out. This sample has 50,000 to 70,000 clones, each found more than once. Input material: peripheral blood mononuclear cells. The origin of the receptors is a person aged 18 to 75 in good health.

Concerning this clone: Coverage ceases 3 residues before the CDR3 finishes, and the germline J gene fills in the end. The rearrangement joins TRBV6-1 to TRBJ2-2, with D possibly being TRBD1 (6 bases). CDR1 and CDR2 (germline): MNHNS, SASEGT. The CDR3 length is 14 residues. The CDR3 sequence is CASSADRLSEKLFF. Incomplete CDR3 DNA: TGTGCCAGCAGTGCAGACAGGTTAAGTGAAAAG.

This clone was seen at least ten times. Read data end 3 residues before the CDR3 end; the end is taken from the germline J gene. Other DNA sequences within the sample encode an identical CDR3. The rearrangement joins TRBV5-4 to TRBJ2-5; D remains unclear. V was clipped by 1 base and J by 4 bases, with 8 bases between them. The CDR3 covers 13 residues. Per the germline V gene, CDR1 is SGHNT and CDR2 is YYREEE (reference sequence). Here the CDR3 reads CASSLLVGETQYF. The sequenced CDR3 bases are TGTGCCAGCAGCTTGCTGGTCGGAGAGACC.

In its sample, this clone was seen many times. The CDR3 sequence is CASSTGIGKITDTQYF. The covered CDR3 bases are TGCGCCAGCAGTACAGGGATAGGGAAAATAACAGATACG. The chain employs TRBV5-1 and TRBJ2-3; D is possibly TRBD1 (6 bases). Sequencing ends 3 residues short of the CDR3 end; the germline J gene provides the rest. In germline, CDR1 is SGHRS, CDR2 YFSETQ. CDR3 size: 16 residues. V lost 5 bases, J lost 3 bases, and 19 bases lay in between.

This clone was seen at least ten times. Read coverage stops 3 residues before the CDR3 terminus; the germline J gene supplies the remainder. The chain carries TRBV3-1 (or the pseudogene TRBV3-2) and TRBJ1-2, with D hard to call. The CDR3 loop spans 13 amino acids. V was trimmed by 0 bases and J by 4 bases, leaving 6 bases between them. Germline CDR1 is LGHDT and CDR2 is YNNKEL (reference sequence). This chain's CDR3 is CASSQETGYGYTF. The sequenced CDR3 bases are TGTGCCAGCAGCCAAGAAACGGGCTATGGC.

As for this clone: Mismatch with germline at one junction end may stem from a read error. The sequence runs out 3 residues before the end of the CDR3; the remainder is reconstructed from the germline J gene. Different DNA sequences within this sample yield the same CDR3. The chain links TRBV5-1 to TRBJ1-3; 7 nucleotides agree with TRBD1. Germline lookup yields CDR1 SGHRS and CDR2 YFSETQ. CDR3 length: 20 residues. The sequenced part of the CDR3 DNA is TGCGCCAGCAGCTCACAATGGACAGGCTCCATAACCCTCTCTGGAAACACG. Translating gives CASSSQWTGSITLSGNT. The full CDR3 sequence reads CASSSQWTGSITLSGNTIYF.

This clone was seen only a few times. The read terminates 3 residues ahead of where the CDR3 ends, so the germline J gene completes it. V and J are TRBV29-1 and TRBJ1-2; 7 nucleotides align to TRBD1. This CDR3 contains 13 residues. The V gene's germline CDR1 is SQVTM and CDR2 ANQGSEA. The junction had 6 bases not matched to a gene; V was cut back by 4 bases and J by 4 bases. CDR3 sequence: CSVGHTGVYGYTF. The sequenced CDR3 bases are TGCAGCGTTGGGCATACAGGGGTCTATGGC. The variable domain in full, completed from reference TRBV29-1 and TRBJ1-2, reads SAVISQKPSRDICQRGTSLTIQCQVDSQVTMMFWYRQQPGQSLTLIATANQGSEATYESGFVIDKFPISRPNLTFSTLTVSNMSPEDSSIYLCSVGHTGVYGYTFGSGTRLTVV.

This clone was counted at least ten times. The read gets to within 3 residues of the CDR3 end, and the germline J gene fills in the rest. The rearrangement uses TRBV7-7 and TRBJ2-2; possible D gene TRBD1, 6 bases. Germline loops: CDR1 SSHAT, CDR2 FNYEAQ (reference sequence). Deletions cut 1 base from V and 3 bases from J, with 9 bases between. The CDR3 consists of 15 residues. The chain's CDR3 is CASSLVGGDTGELFF. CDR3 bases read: TGTGCCAGCAGCTTAGTTGGGGGCGACACCGGGGAG.

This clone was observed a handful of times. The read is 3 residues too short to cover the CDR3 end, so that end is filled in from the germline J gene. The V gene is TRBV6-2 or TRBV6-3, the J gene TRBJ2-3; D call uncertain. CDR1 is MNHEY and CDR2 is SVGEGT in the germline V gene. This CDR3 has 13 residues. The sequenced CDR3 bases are TGTGCCAGCAGCCAGGAATTACAAGAGACG. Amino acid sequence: CASSQELQET. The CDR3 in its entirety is CASSQELQETQYF.

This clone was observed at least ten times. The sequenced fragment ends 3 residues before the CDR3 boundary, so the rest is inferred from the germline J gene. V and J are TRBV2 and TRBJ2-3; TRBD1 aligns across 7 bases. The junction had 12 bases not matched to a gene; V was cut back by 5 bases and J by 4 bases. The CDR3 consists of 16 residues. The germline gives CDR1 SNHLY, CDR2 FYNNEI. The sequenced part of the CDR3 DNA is TGTGCCAGCAGTAGGGGACAGCCCATAGCCGCAGATACG. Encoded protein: CASSRGQPIAADT. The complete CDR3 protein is CASSRGQPIAADTQYF.

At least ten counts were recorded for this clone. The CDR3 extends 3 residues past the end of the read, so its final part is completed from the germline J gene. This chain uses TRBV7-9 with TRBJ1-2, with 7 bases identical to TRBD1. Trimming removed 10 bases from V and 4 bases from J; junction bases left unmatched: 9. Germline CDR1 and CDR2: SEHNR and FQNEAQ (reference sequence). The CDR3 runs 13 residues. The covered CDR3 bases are TGTGCCACCTCCCGGGGACAGATCTATGGC. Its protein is CATSRGQIYG. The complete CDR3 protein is CATSRGQIYGYTF.

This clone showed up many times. CDR3 sequence: CAWNPTGSTYNEQFF. Partial CDR3 DNA: TGTGCCTGGAATCCTACAGGGTCAACCTACAATGAG. The chain has TRBV30 and TRBJ2-1; TRBD1 is a possible D gene (6 bases). From the germline J gene comes the end of the CDR3, since the read stops 3 residues before it. CDR1 is GTSNPN, CDR2 SVGIG, per germline (reference sequence). V dropped 4 bases and J dropped 2 bases, with 15 bases sitting between them. CDR3 length equals 15 residues.

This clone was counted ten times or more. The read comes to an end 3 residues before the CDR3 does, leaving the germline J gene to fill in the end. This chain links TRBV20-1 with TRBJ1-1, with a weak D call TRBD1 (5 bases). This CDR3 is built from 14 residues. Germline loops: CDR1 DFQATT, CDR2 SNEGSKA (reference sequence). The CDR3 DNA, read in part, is TGCATTATTGGGATCGCCCCGGGGGACACTGAA. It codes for CIIGIAPGDTE. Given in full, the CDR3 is CIIGIAPGDTEAFF.